These T cell receptor beta chains were read from a single sample in a study of T-cell reconstitution after alpha-beta-depleted transplantation in children. Using its own MiXCR run on the PCR reads, TCRdb lists one record per CDR3 protein. Altogether 900,000 or so distinct CDR3 sequences are present, roughly 15% being singletons, with the ten largest covering roughly 5%. The specimen comprised PBMCs, mostly from graft donor cells, sampled 360 days after TCRalphabeta/CD19-depleted stem cell transplant. These receptors were obtained from a male patient aged 10-17 years who had a stem cell transplant for acute lymphoblastic leukemia, so the T cells may come from the graft donor. CDR3s include the opening cysteine and the closing phenylalanine or tryptophan. The D gene is left open where the match is weak. Size tells how often a clone was seen (once, few, many) or the class of an expanded clone, and some rows leave it out.

cdr3_nt,cdr3_aa,j_call,clone_size,d_call,v_call
TGTGCCAGCAGGAGGACGGCCTTCACCGGGGAGCTGTTTTTT,CASRRTAFTGELFF,TRBJ2-2,.,.,TRBV12-3/TRBV12-4
TGTGCCAGCAGTTTAAGCGGACTAGCGGACTACGAGCAGTACTTC,CASSLSGLADYEQYF,TRBJ2-7,few,TRBD2,TRBV12-3/TRBV12-4
TGCGCCAGCCGGGACAGGGCTCTTAGCGAGCAGTACTTC,CASRDRALSEQYF,TRBJ2-7,few,TRBD1,TRBV5-1
TGCAGCGTTGAAGGAGGGGCGATGCACTACGAGCAGTACTTC,CSVEGGAMHYEQYF,TRBJ2-7,.,.,TRBV29-1
TGTGCCACCAGCAGAGTAGGCGGTTATAGCAATCAGCCTCAGCATTTT,CATSRVGGYSNQPQHF,TRBJ1-5,few,.,TRBV15
TGTGCCACCAGTGATTCACTAGCCTTCCGGGACAATGAGCAGTACTTC,CATSDSLAFRDNEQYF,TRBJ2-7,.,.,TRBV24-1
TGCGCCAGCAGCTTGTCAGGGGACAGGTCCTACAATGAGCAGTTCTTC,CASSLSGDRSYNEQFF,TRBJ2-1,.,TRBD1,TRBV5-1
TGTGCCAGCTCACCACCAACAACTAATGAAAAACTGTTTTTT,CASSPPTTNEKLFF,TRBJ1-4,.,.,TRBV18
TGCGCCAGCAGCCTGGGACAGTACATGAACACTGAAGCTTTCTTT,CASSLGQYMNTEAFF,TRBJ1-1,.,TRBD1,TRBV5-1
TGTGCCAGCAGCTACCCCGGGACTAACCGATACAATGAGCAGTTCTTC,CASSYPGTNRYNEQFF,TRBJ2-1,few,TRBD2,TRBV7-2
TGTGCCAGCAGCGCTTCGGGGCAGGGCTATGGCTACACCTTC,CASSASGQGYGYTF,TRBJ1-2,few,.,TRBV9
TGCGCCAGCAGCCAAGATGGGGGCGGCACTGAAGCTTTCTTT,CASSQDGGGTEAFF,TRBJ1-1,.,.,TRBV4-1
TGTGCCAGCAGCTCCGCGGGACTAGCGGGAGGTTACGAGCAGTACTTC,CASSSAGLAGGYEQYF,TRBJ2-7,.,TRBD2,TRBV7-2
TGTGCCAGCAGTGAATTTCGGTGGGGAGCGGAAAAAACAGATACGCAGTATTTT,CASSEFRWGAEKTDTQYF,TRBJ2-3,few,.,TRBV25-1
TGTGCCAGCAGTCCTCAGGGACAGGGGAACGAGCAGTACTTC,CASSPQGQGNEQYF,TRBJ2-7,many,TRBD1,TRBV12-3/TRBV12-4
TGTGCCTCCTCAGCGGACCCTTCCTACAATGAGCAGTTCTTC,CASSADPSYNEQFF,TRBJ2-1,few,.,TRBV24-1
TGCAGTGCGGCCCAGGGGAACCCATATCAGCCCCAGCATTTT,CSAAQGNPYQPQHF,TRBJ1-5,.,.,TRBV20-1
TGCGCCAGCAGCGCGATCCGAGGGGGGGCTTTTGAAGCTTTCTTT,CASSAIRGGAFEAFF,TRBJ1-1,.,.,TRBV5-1
TGCAGCGTTGAAGGGAGGGGCGAGCAGTACTTC,CSVEGRGEQYF,TRBJ2-7,few,.,TRBV29-1